Listed here is a single TCR beta chain. Per the germline V gene, CDR1 is KGHSH and CDR2 is LQKENI. This CDR3 is 15 amino acids long. V was pared by 2 bases and J by 5 bases, with 13 bases between. The sample is drawn from a study of blood T cell repertoires in COVID-19. Turning to the study itself: Sites across the United States, Italy and Spain contributed samples from acute and convalescent COVID-19. PBMCs, B-cell-depleted T cells, or T cells were the source of the cDNA or gDNA that made up the material.

The protocol was immunoSEQ multiplex PCR, while the TCRdb copy is restricted to in-frame clones and leaves out a portion. This sample has 150,000 to 200,000 clones; 80% occur once, and the top ten carry roughly 6.4%. V is TRBV18 and J is TRBJ1-5; D remains unclear. Sequencing was done on a sample of peripheral blood. This receptor was identified in a man aged 60 to 75 with acute or convalescent COVID-19. CDR3: CASSPWSDEYQPQHF. The CDR3 coding sequence is TGTGCCAGCTCACCATGGAGTGACGAGTATCAGCCCCAGCATTTT.